This T cell receptor (beta chain) was profiled in a study of T-cell memory formation after mild COVID-19. TCRdb redid the calling of the 5' RACE reads with MiXCR, one entry per CDR3 protein. In the table there are a few hundred thousand distinct CDR3 sequences, around a tenth of which are singletons. Germline assignment: CDR1 SEHNR and CDR2 FQNEAQ (reference sequence). The V segment lost 4 bases and the J segment 3 bases; nucleotides outside the gene matches: 5. The CDR3 length is 15 residues. The chain has TRBV7-9 and TRBJ1-2, with TRBD1 matching over 10 bases. This TCR came from a young man who had mild COVID-19 (a few samples of this study predate the infection). Cell type and time point are not known. Material: PBMCs or a T cell subset sorted from them (not recorded which). DNA for the CDR3: TGTGCCAGCAGCTCGGGACAGGGGAAGGACTATGGCTACACCTTC. This encodes CASSSGQGKDYGYTF. The full variable domain, completed using reference TRBV7-9 and TRBJ1-2, is DTGVSQNPRHKITKRGQNVTFRCDPISEHNRLYWYRQTLGQGPEFLTYFQNEAQLEKSRLLSDRFSAERPKGSFSTLEIQRTEQGDSAMYLCASSSGQGKDYGYTFGSGTRLTVV.